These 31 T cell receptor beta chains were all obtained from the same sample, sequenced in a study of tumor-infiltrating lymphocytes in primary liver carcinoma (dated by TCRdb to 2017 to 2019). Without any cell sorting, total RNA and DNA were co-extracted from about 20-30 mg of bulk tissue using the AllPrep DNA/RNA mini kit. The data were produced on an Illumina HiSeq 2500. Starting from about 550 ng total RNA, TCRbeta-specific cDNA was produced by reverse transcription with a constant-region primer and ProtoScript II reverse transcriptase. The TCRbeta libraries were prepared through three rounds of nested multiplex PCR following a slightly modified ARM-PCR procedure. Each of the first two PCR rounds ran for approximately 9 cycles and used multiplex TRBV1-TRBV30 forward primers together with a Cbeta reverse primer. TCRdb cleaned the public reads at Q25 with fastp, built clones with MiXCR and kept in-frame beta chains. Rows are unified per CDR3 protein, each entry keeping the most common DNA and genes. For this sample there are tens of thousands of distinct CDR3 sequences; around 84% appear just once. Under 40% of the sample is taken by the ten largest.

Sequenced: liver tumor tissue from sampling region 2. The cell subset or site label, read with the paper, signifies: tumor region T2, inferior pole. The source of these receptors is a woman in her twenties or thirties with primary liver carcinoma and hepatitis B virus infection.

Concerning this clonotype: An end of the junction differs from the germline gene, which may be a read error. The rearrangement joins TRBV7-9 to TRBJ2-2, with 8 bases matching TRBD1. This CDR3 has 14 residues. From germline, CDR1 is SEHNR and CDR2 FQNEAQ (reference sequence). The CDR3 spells CAKTGGTNTGQLFF. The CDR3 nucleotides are TGTGCCAAAACAGGGGGAACGAACACCGGGCAGCTGTTTTTT.

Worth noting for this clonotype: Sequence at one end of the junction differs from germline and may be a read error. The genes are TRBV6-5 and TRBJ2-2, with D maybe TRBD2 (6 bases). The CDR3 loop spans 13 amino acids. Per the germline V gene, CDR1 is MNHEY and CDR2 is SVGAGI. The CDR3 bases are TGTGTCAGCAGGCAGGGACTGACCGTGGAGCTGTTTTTT. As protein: CVSRQGLTVELFF.

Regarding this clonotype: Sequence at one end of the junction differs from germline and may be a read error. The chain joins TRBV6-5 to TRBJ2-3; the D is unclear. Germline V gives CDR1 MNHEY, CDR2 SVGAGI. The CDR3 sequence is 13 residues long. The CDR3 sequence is CASSPRPADTHYF. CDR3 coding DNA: TGTGCTAGCAGCCCCAGACCCGCAGATACGCACTATTTT.

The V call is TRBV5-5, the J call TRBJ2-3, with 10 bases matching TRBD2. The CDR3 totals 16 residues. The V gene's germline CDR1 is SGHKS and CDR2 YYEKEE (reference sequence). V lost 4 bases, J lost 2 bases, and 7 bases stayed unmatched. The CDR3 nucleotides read TGTGCCAGCAGCCTAAGGACTAGCGGATTCACAGATACGCAGTATTTT. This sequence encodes CASSLRTSGFTDTQYF.

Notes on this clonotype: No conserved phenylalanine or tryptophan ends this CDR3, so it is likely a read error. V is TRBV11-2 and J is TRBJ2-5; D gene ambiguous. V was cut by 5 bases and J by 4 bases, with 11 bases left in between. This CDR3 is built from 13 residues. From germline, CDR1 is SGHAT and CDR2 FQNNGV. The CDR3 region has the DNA TGTGCCAGCAGCCCTAGACATATAGAGACCCAGTACCAC. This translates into CASSPRHIETQYH.

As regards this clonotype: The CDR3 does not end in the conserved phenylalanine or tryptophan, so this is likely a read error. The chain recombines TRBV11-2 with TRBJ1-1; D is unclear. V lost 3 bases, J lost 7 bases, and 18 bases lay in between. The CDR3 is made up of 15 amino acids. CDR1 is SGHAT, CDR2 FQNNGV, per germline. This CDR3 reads CASSFKRGWLNEAFL. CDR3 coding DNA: TGTGCCAGCAGCTTTAAAAGAGGGTGGTTAAATGAAGCTTTCTTA.

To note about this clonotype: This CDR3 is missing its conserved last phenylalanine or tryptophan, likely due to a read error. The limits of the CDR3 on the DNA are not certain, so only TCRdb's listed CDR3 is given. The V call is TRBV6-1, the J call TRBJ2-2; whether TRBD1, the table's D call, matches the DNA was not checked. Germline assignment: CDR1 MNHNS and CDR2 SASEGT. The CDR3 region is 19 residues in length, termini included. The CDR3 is CASSETPPGGAANTGELFC.

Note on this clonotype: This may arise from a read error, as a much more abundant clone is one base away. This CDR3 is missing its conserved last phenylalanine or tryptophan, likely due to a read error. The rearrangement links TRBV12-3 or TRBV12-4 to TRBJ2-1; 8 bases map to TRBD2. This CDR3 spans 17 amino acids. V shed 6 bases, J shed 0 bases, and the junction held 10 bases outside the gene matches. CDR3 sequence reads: CASSGTRGRSSYNEQFS. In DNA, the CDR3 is TGTGCCAGCAGCGGGACTAGGGGACGTAGCTCCTACAATGAGCAGTTCTCC.

The CDR3 DNA reads as TGTGGCAGGAGCCGACTAGCGGGGGGGAGGTATGAGCAGTTCTTC. Amino acids: CGRSRLAGGRYEQFF. This sequence joins TRBV11-3 and TRBJ2-1; 14 bases are shared with TRBD2. The CDR3 runs to 15 residues. From germline, CDR1 is SGHNT and CDR2 YENEEA. The whole variable domain, remainder taken from reference TRBV11-3 and TRBJ2-1, is EAGVVQSPRYKIIEKKQPVAFWCNPISGHNTLYWYLQNLGQGPELLIRYENEEAVDDSQLPKDRFSAERLKGVDSTLKIQPAELGDSAVYLCGRSRLAGGRYEQFFGPGTRLTVL.

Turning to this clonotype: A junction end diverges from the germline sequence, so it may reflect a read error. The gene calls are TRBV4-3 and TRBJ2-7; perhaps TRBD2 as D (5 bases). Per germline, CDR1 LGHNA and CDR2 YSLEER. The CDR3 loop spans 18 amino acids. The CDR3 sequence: CASSQAVTGSHIGYKQYF. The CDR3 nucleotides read TGCGCCAGCAGCCAAGCTGTGACGGGGAGTCACATTGGCTACAAGCAGTACTTC.

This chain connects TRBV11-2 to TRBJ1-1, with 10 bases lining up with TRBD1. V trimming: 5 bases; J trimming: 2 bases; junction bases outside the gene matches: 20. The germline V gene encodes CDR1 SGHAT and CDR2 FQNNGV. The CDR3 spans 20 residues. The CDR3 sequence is CASSARDRGHKRCSNTEAFF. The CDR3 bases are TGTGCCAGCAGCGCTCGAGACAGGGGGCACAAGAGGTGTAGTAACACTGAAGCTTTCTTT.

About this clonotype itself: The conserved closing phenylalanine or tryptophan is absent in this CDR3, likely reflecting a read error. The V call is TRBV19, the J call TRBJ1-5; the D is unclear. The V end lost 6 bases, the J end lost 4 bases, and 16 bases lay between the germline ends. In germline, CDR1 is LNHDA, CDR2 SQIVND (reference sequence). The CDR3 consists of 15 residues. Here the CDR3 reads CASSLQGPHNQPQHY. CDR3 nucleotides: TGTGCCAGTAGCCTACAAGGACCCCATAATCAGCCCCAGCATTAT.

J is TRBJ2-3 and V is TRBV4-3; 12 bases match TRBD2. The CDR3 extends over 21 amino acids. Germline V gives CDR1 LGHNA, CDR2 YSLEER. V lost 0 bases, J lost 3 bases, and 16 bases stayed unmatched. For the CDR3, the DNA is TGCGCCAGCAGCCAAGAGCCGCTAACTAGCGGGAGGACGGGGGTAACAGATACGCAGTATTTT. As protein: CASSQEPLTSGRTGVTDTQYF.

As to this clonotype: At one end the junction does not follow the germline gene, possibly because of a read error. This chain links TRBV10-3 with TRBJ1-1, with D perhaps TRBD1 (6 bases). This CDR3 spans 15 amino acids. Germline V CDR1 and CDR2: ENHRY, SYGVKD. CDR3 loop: CAISIGTTLNTESFF. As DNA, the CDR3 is TGTGCCATCAGCATCGGGACAACGTTGAACACTGAATCTTTCTTT.

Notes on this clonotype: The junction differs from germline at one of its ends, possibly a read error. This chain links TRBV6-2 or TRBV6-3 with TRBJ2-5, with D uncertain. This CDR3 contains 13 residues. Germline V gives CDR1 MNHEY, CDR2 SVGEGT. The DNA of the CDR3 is TGTGCCAACAGTTACTTGACTCATCTGATCCAGTACTTC. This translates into CANSYLTHLIQYF.

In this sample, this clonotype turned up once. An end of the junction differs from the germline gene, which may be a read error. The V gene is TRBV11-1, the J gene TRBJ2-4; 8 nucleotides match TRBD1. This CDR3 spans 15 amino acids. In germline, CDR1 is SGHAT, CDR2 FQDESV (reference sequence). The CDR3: CASGLVGTGYGIHYF. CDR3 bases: TGTGCCAGCGGCTTAGTCGGGACAGGTTATGGCATTCACTACTTC.

The chain's CDR3 is CASGPRVGGRAGNTQYF. The CDR3 DNA reads as TGCGCCAGCGGCCCCCGGGTGGGCGGGAGGGCGGGTAATACGCAGTATTTT. This chain links TRBV4-3 with TRBJ2-3; 9 nucleotides align to TRBD2. The CDR3 is made up of 17 amino acids. Losses at the gene ends were 8 bases for V and 7 bases for J; bases not matched to a gene: 19. CDR1 is LGHNA, CDR2 YSLEER, per germline.

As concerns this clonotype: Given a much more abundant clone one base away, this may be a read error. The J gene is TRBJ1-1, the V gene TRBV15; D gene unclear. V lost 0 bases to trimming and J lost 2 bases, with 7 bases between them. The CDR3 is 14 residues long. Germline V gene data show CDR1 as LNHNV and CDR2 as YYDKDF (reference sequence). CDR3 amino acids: CATSREKRNTEAFF. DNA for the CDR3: TGTGCCACCAGCAGAGAGAAGAGAAACACTGAAGCTTTCTTT.

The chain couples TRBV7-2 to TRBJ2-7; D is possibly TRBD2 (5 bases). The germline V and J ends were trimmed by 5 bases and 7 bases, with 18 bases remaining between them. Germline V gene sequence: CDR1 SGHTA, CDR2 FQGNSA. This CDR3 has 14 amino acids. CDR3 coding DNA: TGTGCCAGCAGCCTTGATAGTGGGAGAAAGGAGCAGTACTTC. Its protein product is CASSLDSGRKEQYF.

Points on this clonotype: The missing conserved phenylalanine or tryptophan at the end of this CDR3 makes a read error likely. CDR3 sequence reads: CASGETLPGGAANTGELFL. The CDR3, as DNA: TGTGCCAGCGGTGAAACCCTTCCTGGGGGCGCCGCGAACACCGGGGAGCTGTTTTTG. This rearrangement joins TRBV6-1 to TRBJ2-2; possibly TRBD1 for D (6 bases). The CDR3 covers 19 residues. CDR1 and CDR2 from the germline V gene are MNHNS and SASEGT.

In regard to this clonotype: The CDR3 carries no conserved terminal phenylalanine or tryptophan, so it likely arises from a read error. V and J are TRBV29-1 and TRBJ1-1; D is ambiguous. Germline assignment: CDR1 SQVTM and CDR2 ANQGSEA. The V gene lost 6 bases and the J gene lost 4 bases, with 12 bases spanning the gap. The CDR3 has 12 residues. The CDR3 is CSVERVSTEAFI. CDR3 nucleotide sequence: TGCAGCGTCGAGAGAGTGAGCACTGAAGCTTTCATT.

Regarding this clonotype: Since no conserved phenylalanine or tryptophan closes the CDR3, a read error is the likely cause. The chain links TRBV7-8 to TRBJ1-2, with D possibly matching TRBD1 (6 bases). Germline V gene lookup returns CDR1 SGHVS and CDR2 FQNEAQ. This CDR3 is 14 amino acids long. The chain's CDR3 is CPSSSGAGVYGYTL. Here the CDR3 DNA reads TGTCCCAGCAGTTCCGGGGCAGGGGTCTATGGCTACACCTTA.

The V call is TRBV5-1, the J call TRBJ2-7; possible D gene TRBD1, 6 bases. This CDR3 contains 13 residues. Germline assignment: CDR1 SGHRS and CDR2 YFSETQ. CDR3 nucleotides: TGCGTCATCAGCTGGGACAAGGCCTACGAGCAGTACTTC. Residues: CVISWDKAYEQYF.

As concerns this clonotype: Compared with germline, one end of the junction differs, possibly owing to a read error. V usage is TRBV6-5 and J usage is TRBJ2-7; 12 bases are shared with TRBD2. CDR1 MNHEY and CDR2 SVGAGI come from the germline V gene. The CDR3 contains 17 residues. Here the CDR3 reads CASSFAGTSGCPYEHYF. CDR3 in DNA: TGTGCCAGCAGCTTCGCCGGGACTAGCGGGTGCCCCTACGAGCATTACTTC.

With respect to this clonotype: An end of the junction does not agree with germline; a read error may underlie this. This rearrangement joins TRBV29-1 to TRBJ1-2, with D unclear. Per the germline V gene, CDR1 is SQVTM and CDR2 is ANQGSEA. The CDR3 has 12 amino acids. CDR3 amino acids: CGVVQWGGGFTF. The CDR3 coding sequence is TGCGGCGTTGTCCAATGGGGTGGCGGCTTCACCTTC. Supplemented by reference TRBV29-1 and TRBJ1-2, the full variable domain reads SAVISQKPSRDICQRGTSLTIQCQVDSQVTMMFWYRQQPGQSLTLIATANQGSEATYESGFVIDKFPISRPNLTFSTLTVSNMSPEDSSIYLCGVVQWGGGFTFGSGTRLTVV.

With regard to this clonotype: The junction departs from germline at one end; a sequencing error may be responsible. Written as DNA, the CDR3 is TGCAGCGTTGAAGTTGGGGGGATCGAGACGCAGTACTTC. Its protein product is CSVEVGGIETQYF. J is TRBJ2-5 and V is TRBV29-1; D may be TRBD2 (6 bases). Germline loops: CDR1 SQVTM, CDR2 ANQGSEA. The CDR3 extends over 13 amino acids.

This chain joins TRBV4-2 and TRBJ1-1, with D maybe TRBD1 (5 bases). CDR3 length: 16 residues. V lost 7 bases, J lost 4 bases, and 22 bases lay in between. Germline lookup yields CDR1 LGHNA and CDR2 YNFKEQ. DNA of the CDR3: TGTGCCAGCAACCCAGTCGAGGGGAGAGGGAGCACTGAAGCTTTCTTT. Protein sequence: CASNPVEGRGSTEAFF.

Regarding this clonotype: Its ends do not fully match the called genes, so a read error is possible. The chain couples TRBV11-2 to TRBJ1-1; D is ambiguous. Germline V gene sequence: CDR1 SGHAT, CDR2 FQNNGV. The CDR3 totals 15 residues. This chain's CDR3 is CASSLKRGRLNGTFF. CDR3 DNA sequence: TGTGCCAGTAGCTTAAAAAGAGGGAGGTTAAATGGAACTTTCTTT.

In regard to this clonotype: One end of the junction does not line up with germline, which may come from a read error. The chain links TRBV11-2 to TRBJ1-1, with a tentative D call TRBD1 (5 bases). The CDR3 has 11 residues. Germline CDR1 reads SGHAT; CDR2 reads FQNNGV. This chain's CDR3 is CASSPGTGAFF. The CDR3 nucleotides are TGTGCCAGCAGTCCAGGGACTGGAGCTTTCTTT.

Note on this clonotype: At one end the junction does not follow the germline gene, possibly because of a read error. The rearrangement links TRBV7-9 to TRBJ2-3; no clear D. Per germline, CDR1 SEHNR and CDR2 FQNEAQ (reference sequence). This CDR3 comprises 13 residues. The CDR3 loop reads CASSLHGTDMQYF. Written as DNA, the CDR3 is TGTGCCAGCAGCTTACATGGCACAGATATGCAGTATTTT.

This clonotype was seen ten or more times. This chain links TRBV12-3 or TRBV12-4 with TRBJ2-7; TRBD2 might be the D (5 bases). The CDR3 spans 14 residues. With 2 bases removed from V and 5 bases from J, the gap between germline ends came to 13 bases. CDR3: CASSLHGEGNEQYF. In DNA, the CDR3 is TGTGCCAGCAGTTTACATGGAGAGGGCAACGAGCAGTACTTC.